The 14 T cell receptor beta chains below all came from one sample that was sequenced in a study of CD8 T cells in Susac syndrome. RNA was extracted with the RNeasy kit, and a quantity of about 0.45 to 1 ug was reverse transcribed using random hexamers. A single record per CDR3 protein comes from TCRdb applying MiXCR to the immunoSEQ multiplex PCR reads. This sample carries 400,000 or so distinct CDR3 sequences, around 85% of them seen once, and the ten largest clones take more than 0.09%. Sequencing input: CD8+ T cells from PBMCs. The receptor set was obtained from a human donor with multiple sclerosis.

This clonotype came up a few times. The chain joins TRBV5-1 to TRBJ2-7; a weak D match, TRBD2 (6 bases). The CDR3 length is 14 residues. Germline V gene lookup returns CDR1 SGHRS and CDR2 YFSETQ. The germline V and J ends were trimmed by 1 base and 2 bases, with 10 bases remaining between them. In nucleotides, the CDR3 is TGCGCCAGCAGCTTGCGCGGGGCCGCCTACGAGCAGTACTTC. It specifies CASSLRGAAYEQYF.

The chain has TRBV2 and TRBJ2-1, with D possibly called TRBD1 or TRBD2 (5 bases each). The CDR3 loop spans 15 amino acids. Germline V gene lookup returns CDR1 SNHLY and CDR2 FYNNEI. Trimming shortened V by 7 bases and J by 7 bases, and 20 bases separated the two germline ends. The chain's CDR3 is CASTREGGKGNEQFF. The CDR3 DNA sequence: TGTGCCAGCACTAGAGAGGGTGGGAAGGGGAATGAGCAGTTCTTC.

The rearrangement uses TRBV27 and TRBJ1-2; no reliable D call. Germline-derived CDR1 and CDR2 are MNHEY and SMNVEV (reference sequence). The CDR3 spans 16 residues. V shed 4 bases and J shed 4 bases, with 19 bases lying between them. The CDR3 spells CASSYNKEAGIYGYTF. CDR3 nucleotide sequence: TGTGCCAGCAGTTACAACAAGGAGGCAGGCATCTATGGCTACACCTTC.

The chain combines TRBV27 with TRBJ2-1, with 9 bases lining up with TRBD2. J lost 7 bases, V lost 3 bases, and 7 bases had no gene match. CDR1 and CDR2 from the germline V gene are MNHEY and SMNVEV (reference sequence). The CDR3 length is 15 residues. DNA for the CDR3: TGTGCCAGCAGTTTTGTTATAGCGGGAGTTAATGAGCAGTTCTTC. Amino acids: CASSFVIAGVNEQFF.

The chain joins TRBV9 to TRBJ2-3, with 8 nucleotides matching TRBD2. J was trimmed by 2 bases and V by 0 bases; bases with no gene match: 11. The germline V gene encodes CDR1 SGDLS and CDR2 YYNGEE. The length of the CDR3 is 18 residues. CDR3 sequence (DNA): TGTGCCAGCAGCGTAGACTCTATTCGGGAGGGTATCACAGATACGCAGTATTTT. This translates into CASSVDSIREGITDTQYF.

The rearrangement links TRBV7-6 to TRBJ1-1, with 7 nucleotides matching TRBD1. CDR3 length: 13 amino acids. Unmatched junction bases numbered 7, after V lost 5 bases and J lost 7 bases. Germline values: CDR1 SGHVS, CDR2 FNYEAQ. CDR3 bases: TGTGCCAGCAGCCCCCATGGACAGGATGAAGCTTTCTTT. Translated, it gives CASSPHGQDEAFF.

V gene TRBV4-1 combines with J gene TRBJ1-2; no firm D call. There are 15 residues in the CDR3. CDR1 and CDR2 (germline): MGHRA, YSYEKL. V lost 4 bases and J lost 2, with 14 bases in between. The CDR3 DNA reads TGCGCCAGCAGCCCGGACCTATCCCCCAACTATGGCTACACCTTC. Translation: CASSPDLSPNYGYTF.

CDR3 protein: CASSQVDLRGREQYF. CDR3 nucleotide sequence: TGCGCCAGCAGCCAAGTGGACTTAAGAGGTCGCGAGCAGTACTTC. The chain has TRBV4-1 and TRBJ2-7, with a tentative D call TRBD2 (5 bases). Trimming removed 1 base from V and 6 bases from J, with 16 bases in between. The CDR3 is made up of 15 amino acids. The germline gives CDR1 MGHRA, CDR2 YSYEKL.

The chain links TRBV4-1 to TRBJ2-1; D is perhaps TRBD1 or TRBD2 (5 bases each). In germline, CDR1 is MGHRA, CDR2 YSYEKL. This CDR3 region has 14 residues. V lost 1 base and J lost 12, with 16 bases in between. CDR3 coding DNA: TGCGCCAGCAGCCAAGTAGACAGCGGCGATAGGCAGTTCTTC. This gives the protein CASSQVDSGDRQFF.

This sequence joins TRBV7-9 and TRBJ2-6, with TRBD2 matching over 10 bases. Germline values: CDR1 SEHNR, CDR2 FQNEAQ (reference sequence). The CDR3 contains 18 residues. The J segment lost 2 bases and the V segment lost 5 bases, leaving 9 bases of the junction unmatched. The CDR3 protein is CASSTWSSGSPGANVLTF. The CDR3 DNA follows: TGTGCCAGCAGCACATGGTCTAGCGGGAGCCCTGGGGCCAACGTCCTGACTTTC.

The genes are TRBV29-1 and TRBJ1-2; D call uncertain. Germline CDR1 and CDR2: SQVTM and ANQGSEA. The V end was cut by 4 bases, the J end by 8 bases, with 17 bases between. This CDR3 comprises 13 residues. CDR3: CSVVYGQVEGYTF. The DNA for the CDR3 is TGCAGCGTTGTGTATGGCCAGGTCGAAGGCTACACCTTC. The full variable domain, its missing parts supplied by reference TRBV29-1 and TRBJ1-2, is SAVISQKPSRDICQRGTSLTIQCQVDSQVTMMFWYRQQPGQSLTLIATANQGSEATYESGFVIDKFPISRPNLTFSTLTVSNMSPEDSSIYLCSVVYGQVEGYTFGSGTRLTVV.

J is TRBJ1-3 and V is TRBV7-9; D gene uncertain. The CDR3 runs to 18 residues. CDR1 and CDR2 from the germline V gene are SEHNR and FQNEAQ (reference sequence). Trimming shortened V by 2 bases and J by 3 bases, and 20 bases separated the two germline ends. The CDR3, as DNA: TGTGCCAGCAGCTTACACCCGGCGGACGGAGGGAATGGAAACACCATATATTTT. Protein: CASSLHPADGGNGNTIYF.

This chain links TRBV12-3 or TRBV12-4 with TRBJ2-2; D may be TRBD1 or TRBD2 (5 bases each). V lost 5 bases and J lost 1, with 14 bases in between. The CDR3 has 16 residues. CDR3 sequence: CASSPSGTLNTGELFF. The CDR3 bases are TGTGCCAGCAGTCCCTCCGGGACGCTGAACACCGGGGAGCTGTTTTTT.

The chain recombines TRBV6-5 with TRBJ1-1; 12 bases are shared with TRBD1. Germline CDR1 reads MNHEY; CDR2 reads SVGAGI. The CDR3 length is 18 residues. V dropped 4 bases and J dropped 3; count of bases not matched to a gene: 12. The CDR3 coding sequence is TGTGCCAGCAGTTTAACCGGGACAGGGGGCGCCCCGGACACTGAAGCTTTCTTT. It specifies CASSLTGTGGAPDTEAFF.